This TCR beta chain was identified in a study of shared T cell receptors in the human thymus. Data came from immunoSEQ multiplex PCR; TCRdb stores just in-frame clones and leaves some out. The table has about 660,000 clones, about 87% seen once. The sample was also linked to a second study, of human thymus T cells. That work contributes: Infants, healthy and Finnish, who were having corrective surgery for congenital heart defects served as donors. Resections from corrective heart surgery provided thymus tissue. Thymic and blood repertoires seemed to favor certain V and J genes. What related research reported was that thymic repertoires overlapped highly among unrelated individuals.

This sequence was found in a boy less than two years old with a congenital heart defect. Sequencing was performed on thymocytes.

CDR3 nucleotide sequence: TGTGCCAGCAGCCCGGGACTAGCAGGGCCCACAGATACGCAGTATTTT. Protein product: CASSPGLAGPTDTQYF. V usage is TRBV5-4 and J usage is TRBJ2-3, with TRBD2 matching over 9 bases. In germline, CDR1 is SGHNT, CDR2 YYREEE (reference sequence). V lost 4 bases and J lost 2; bases outside the gene matches: 8. The CDR3 has 16 amino acids.